Shown below are 22 T cell receptor beta chains from a single sample sequenced in a study of T cells in Graves' hyperthyroidism and ophthalmopathy. From RNA transcripts, TCR beta CDR3 regions were amplified. Researchers ran a first-round RT-PCR on the TCR CDR3 using the HTBI primer set. One entry per CDR3 protein results from TCRdb running MiXCR on the multiplex PCR reads. The top ten hold 22% of the sample, which has about 180,000 distinct CDR3 sequences, 9.4% seen once. Specimen: blood. Receptor source: a young woman with Graves' hyperthyroidism that later progressed to Graves' ophthalmopathy.

This clonotype was detected ten times or more. The chain couples TRBV3-1 to TRBJ2-3, with D tentatively TRBD1 (7 bases). Trimming shortened V by 3 bases and J by 11 bases, and 18 bases separated the two germline ends. The CDR3 length is 14 residues. In germline, CDR1 is LGHDT, CDR2 YNNKEL (reference sequence). The CDR3 DNA is TGTGCCAGCAGCCAGTTCATGCAGGGGGGTGAGCAGTATTTT. Translation gives CASSQFMQGGEQYF.

This clonotype was observed many times. V gene TRBV20-1 combines with J gene TRBJ2-1, with 7 bases aligning to TRBD1. There are 15 residues in the CDR3. Trimming at V came to 8 bases and at J to 6 bases, leaving 16 bases not matched to a gene. Germline V gives CDR1 DFQATT, CDR2 SNEGSKA (reference sequence). CDR3 in DNA: TGCAGTCAACAGTCAGGACAGGTGTTTGGCAATGAGCAGTTCTTC. Its translation: CSQQSGQVFGNEQFF.

With regard to this clonotype: A much larger clone sits a single nucleotide away, making a read error possible. V gene TRBV6-1 combines with J gene TRBJ2-2; weak D call: TRBD1 (5 bases). CDR3 length equals 15 residues. The V and J ends lost 7 bases and 0 bases respectively, with 12 bases between them. The germline CDR1 and CDR2 sequences are MNHNS and SASEGT. Here the CDR3 reads CASNQTVTNTGELFF. In DNA, the CDR3 is TGTGCCAGCAACCAGACAGTAACGAACACCGGGGAGCTGTTTTTT.

The chain couples TRBV5-8 to TRBJ2-1; no clear D. The length of the CDR3 is 13 residues. Germline V lookup: CDR1 SGHTS, CDR2 YDEGEE. The V and J ends lost 0 bases and 4 bases respectively, with 5 bases between them. For the CDR3, the DNA is TGTGCCAGCAGCTTGGAAGAATACAATGAGCAGTTCTTC. Protein sequence: CASSLEEYNEQFF.

This clonotype was detected ten times or more. V and J are TRBV6-1 and TRBJ1-1, with 7 nucleotides matching TRBD1. From germline, CDR1 is MNHNS and CDR2 SASEGT. The CDR3 is made up of 14 amino acids. The ends lost 5 bases at V and 7 bases at J; junction bases unmatched: 10. The CDR3 nucleotides read TGTGCCAGCAGTTCCCGATATGACAGGGATGAAGCTTTCTTT. Residues: CASSSRYDRDEAFF.

In this sample, this clonotype turned up many times. The V call is TRBV19, the J call TRBJ2-1; possibly TRBD1 for D (5 bases). V was shortened by 3 bases and J by 6 bases, with 12 bases between the two germline ends. Germline V gene data show CDR1 as LNHDA and CDR2 as SQIVND (reference sequence). CDR3 length: 14 residues. CDR3 in amino acids: CASSIYRSGNEQFF. CDR3 DNA sequence: TGTGCCAGTAGTATCTACAGGTCAGGCAATGAGCAGTTCTTC. Full variable domain (outside the CDR3, taken from reference TRBV19 and TRBJ2-1): DGGITQSPKYLFRKEGQNVTLSCEQNLNHDAMYWYRQDPGQGLRLIYYSQIVNDFQKGDIAEGYSVSREKKESFPLTVTSAQKNPTAFYLCASSIYRSGNEQFFGPGTRLTVL.

Many counts were recorded for this clonotype. The chain joins TRBV7-3 to TRBJ2-2; no clear D gene. The CDR3 spans 15 residues. CDR1 and CDR2 (germline): SGHTA, FQGTGA. V was pared by 2 bases and J by 0 bases, with 7 bases between. The CDR3 DNA reads TGTGCCAGCAGCTTATTCCAGTCGAACACCGGGGAGCTGTTTTTT. It specifies CASSLFQSNTGELFF.

Only a few counts were recorded for this clonotype. The chain joins TRBV19 to TRBJ2-3, with D perhaps TRBD1 (6 bases). V was pared by 7 bases and J by 1 base, with 12 bases between. The CDR3 sequence is 14 residues long. Germline values: CDR1 LNHDA, CDR2 SQIVND (reference sequence). This CDR3 reads CASTPRGRTDTQYF. Here the CDR3 DNA reads TGTGCCAGTACCCCCAGGGGCCGCACAGATACGCAGTATTTT.

This clonotype appeared a few times. A much bigger clone sits one base away, suggesting this may be a read error. CDR3 protein: CATSEITGEEQSF. CDR3 coding DNA: TGTGCCACCAGTGAGATTACAGGAGAAGAGCAGTCCTTC. The chain combines TRBV24-1 with TRBJ2-1; perhaps TRBD1 as D (5 bases). The CDR3 loop spans 13 amino acids. Germline CDR1 and CDR2: KGHDR and SFDVKD.

V gene TRBV3-1 combines with J gene TRBJ1-2; D is uncertain. The CDR3 sequence is 15 residues long. Trimming shortened V by 0 bases and J by 4 bases, and 12 bases separated the two germline ends. The V gene's germline CDR1 is LGHDT and CDR2 YNNKEL (reference sequence). The chain's CDR3 is CASSQDEGWFYGYTF. The CDR3 bases are TGTGCCAGCAGCCAAGATGAGGGATGGTTCTATGGCTACACCTTC.

This clonotype was detected ten times or more. The chain couples TRBV4-1 to TRBJ1-2; the D is unclear. Germline CDR1 reads MGHRA; CDR2 reads YSYEKL. This CDR3 spans 15 amino acids. Trimming shortened V by 1 base and J by 8 bases, and 17 bases separated the two germline ends. DNA for the CDR3: TGCGCCAGCAGCCAAGGGGTGACGGTGTTGGTCGGCTACACCTTC. This gives the protein CASSQGVTVLVGYTF.

This chain joins TRBV6-5 and TRBJ2-7; tentative D call: TRBD2 (5 bases). The CDR3 spans 13 residues. Trimming pared 2 bases from V and 2 bases from J, leaving 7 bases between. Germline CDR1 is MNHEY and CDR2 is SVGAGI. CDR3 amino acids: CASSYGRAYEQYF. CDR3 nucleotide sequence: TGTGCCAGCAGTTACGGGCGGGCCTACGAGCAGTACTTC.

In the case of this clonotype: Being one base from a much bigger clone, this may be a read error. The J gene is TRBJ2-1, the V gene TRBV20-1; either TRBD1 or TRBD2 may supply D (5 bases each). CDR3 size: 18 residues. Germline CDR1 and CDR2: DFQATT and SNEGSKA (reference sequence). V shed 0 bases and J shed 0 bases, with 18 bases lying between them. For the CDR3, the DNA is TGCAGTGCTAGAGAACCGCCTTGGGGGAGCAGCTCCTACAATGAGCAGTTCTTC. Translating gives CSAREPPWGSSSYNEQFF.

This clonotype was detected many times. The chain recombines TRBV5-4 with TRBJ2-3; 8 bases agree with TRBD2. The CDR3 is 16 amino acids. The germline CDR1 and CDR2 sequences are SGHNT and YYREEE (reference sequence). The V and J ends lost 0 bases and 0 bases, in that order; junction bases with no gene match: 3. CDR3 nucleotides: TGTGCCAGCAGCTTGGACGCGGGGGGTAGCACAGATACGCAGTATTTT. Residues: CASSLDAGGSTDTQYF. Supplemented by reference TRBV5-4 and TRBJ2-3, the full variable domain reads ETGVTQSPTHLIKTRGQQVTLRCSSQSGHNTVSWYQQALGQGPQFIFQYYREEENGRGNFPPRFSGLQFPNYSSELNVNALELDDSALYLCASSLDAGGSTDTQYFGPGTRLTVL.

This clonotype was observed many times. V is TRBV20-1 and J is TRBJ1-4; maybe TRBD1 (5 bases). Trimming removed 1 base at V and 8 bases at J, with 11 bases between. This CDR3 region has 13 residues. Germline-derived CDR1 and CDR2 are DFQATT and SNEGSKA (reference sequence). CDR3 in DNA: TGCAGTGCTAGAGTTGGGGCGCAGGAAAAACTGTTTTTT. Its protein product is CSARVGAQEKLFF.

This clonotype was detected many times. The gene calls are TRBV6-1 and TRBJ1-2; the match to TRBD1 covers 10 bases. Germline CDR1 reads MNHNS; CDR2 reads SASEGT. Trimming removed 4 bases from V and 5 bases from J; junction bases left unmatched: 10. The CDR3 consists of 16 residues. CDR3 amino acids: CASSGHGTGVRYGYTF. For the CDR3, the DNA is TGTGCCAGCAGTGGACACGGGACAGGGGTTCGGTATGGCTACACCTTC.

This clonotype was observed many times. This chain connects TRBV10-3 to TRBJ1-2; the match to TRBD1 covers 7 bases. The CDR3 is made up of 14 amino acids. V was pared by 6 bases and J by 3 bases, with 7 bases of the junction left unmatched. The germline V gene encodes CDR1 ENHRY and CDR2 SYGVKD. The DNA for the CDR3 is TGTGCCATCAGAGTCCCGGGACAGCACTATGGCTACACCTTC. It yields the protein CAIRVPGQHYGYTF.

The genes are TRBV6-2 or TRBV6-3 and TRBJ2-5; a possible D gene is TRBD2 (5 bases). The V gene lost 5 bases and the J gene lost 7 bases, with 17 bases spanning the gap. This CDR3 has 14 amino acids. Germline assignment: CDR1 MNHEY and CDR2 SVGEGT. CDR3 protein: CASSQTGWGATQYF. The CDR3 DNA reads as TGTGCCAGCAGTCAGACGGGGTGGGGTGCGACCCAGTACTTC.

This clonotype was observed many times. The chain couples TRBV27 to TRBJ2-2; no clear D. In germline, CDR1 is MNHEY, CDR2 SMNVEV (reference sequence). The CDR3 sequence is 14 residues long. V lost 5 bases to trimming and J lost 1 base, with 8 bases between them. The CDR3: CASSVGWNTGELFF. CDR3 sequence (DNA): TGTGCCAGCAGTGTTGGTTGGAACACCGGGGAGCTGTTTTTT.

This clonotype has a count of ten or more. The rearrangement joins TRBV12-3 or TRBV12-4 to TRBJ1-4, with D maybe TRBD1 (5 bases). The CDR3 is 14 amino acids. V lost 3 bases to trimming and J lost 4 bases, with 9 bases between them. The CDR3 is CASSFLQDNEKLFF. The CDR3 DNA follows: TGTGCCAGCAGTTTCTTACAGGATAATGAAAAACTGTTTTTT.

This clonotype turned up a few times. The V and J genes are TRBV9 and TRBJ2-7; D not resolved. The ends were cut back, 4 bases at V and 3 bases at J, with 17 bases in the middle. CDR1 is SGDLS and CDR2 is YYNGEE in the germline V gene. This CDR3 is built from 15 residues. The CDR3: CASSHPARGDYEQYF. The CDR3 region has the DNA TGTGCCAGCAGCCACCCGGCGAGAGGCGACTACGAGCAGTACTTC. Using reference TRBV9 and TRBJ2-7 for the parts outside the CDR3, the full variable domain is DSGVTQTPKHLITATGQRVTLRCSPRSGDLSVYWYQQSLDQGLQFLIQYYNGEERAKGNILERFSAQQFPDLHSELNLSSLELGDSALYFCASSHPARGDYEQYFGPGTRLTVT.

In this sample, this clonotype turned up many times. The rearrangement links TRBV28 to TRBJ1-4, with D unresolved. Between the trimmed V and J ends, which lost 3 bases and 8 bases, there was a span of 16 bases. Germline V gene lookup returns CDR1 MDHEN and CDR2 SYDVKM. CDR3 length: 15 residues. The CDR3 region has the DNA TGTGCCAGCAGTTTTCTAGAGGCAGGAGGAGAAAAACTGTTTTTT. Its translation: CASSFLEAGGEKLFF.